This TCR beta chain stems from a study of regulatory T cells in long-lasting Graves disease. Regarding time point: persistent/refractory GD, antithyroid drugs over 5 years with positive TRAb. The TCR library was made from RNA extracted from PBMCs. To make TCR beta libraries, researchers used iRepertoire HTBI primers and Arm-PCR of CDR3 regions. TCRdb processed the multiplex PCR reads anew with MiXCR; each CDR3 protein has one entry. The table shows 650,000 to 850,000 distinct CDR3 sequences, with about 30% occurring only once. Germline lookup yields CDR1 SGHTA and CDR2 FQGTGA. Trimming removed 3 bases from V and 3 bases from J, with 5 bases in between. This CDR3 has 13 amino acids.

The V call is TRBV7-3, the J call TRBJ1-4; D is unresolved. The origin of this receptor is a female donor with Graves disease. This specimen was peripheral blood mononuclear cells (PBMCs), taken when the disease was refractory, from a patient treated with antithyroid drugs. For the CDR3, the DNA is TGTGCCAGCAGCTTCCCGCCTAATGAAAAACTGTTTTTT. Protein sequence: CASSFPPNEKLFF.